The source of this TCR beta chain is a study of blood T cell repertoires in COVID-19. Study information: Researchers got acute and convalescent COVID-19 samples from the United States, Italy and Spain. The cDNA or gDNA used as material had been derived from T cells, B-cell-depleted T cells, or PBMCs.

Study processing details: Reference gene primer amplification gave nucleated cell count estimates. TCRdb's copy holds only in-frame clones and misses some; the assay was immunoSEQ multiplex PCR. V, J and clone size are taken as reported in that table, and D and trimming were inferred from the DNA itself. The sample shows tens of thousands of clones, more than 60% of them seen only once. CDR3 length: 15 residues. Trimming took off 8 bases at V and 0 bases at J, with 16 bases between the two ends. CDR1 is SGHVS, CDR2 FQNEAQ, per germline. Sequenced input: peripheral blood. The sequence was collected from a human donor in a cohort sampled during active COVID-19. J is TRBJ1-1 and V is TRBV7-8, with D tentatively TRBD1 (6 bases). The CDR3 region has the DNA TGTGCCAGCTCCCCAAACAGGGTTATGAACACTGAAGCTTTCTTT. This translates into CASSPNRVMNTEAFF.